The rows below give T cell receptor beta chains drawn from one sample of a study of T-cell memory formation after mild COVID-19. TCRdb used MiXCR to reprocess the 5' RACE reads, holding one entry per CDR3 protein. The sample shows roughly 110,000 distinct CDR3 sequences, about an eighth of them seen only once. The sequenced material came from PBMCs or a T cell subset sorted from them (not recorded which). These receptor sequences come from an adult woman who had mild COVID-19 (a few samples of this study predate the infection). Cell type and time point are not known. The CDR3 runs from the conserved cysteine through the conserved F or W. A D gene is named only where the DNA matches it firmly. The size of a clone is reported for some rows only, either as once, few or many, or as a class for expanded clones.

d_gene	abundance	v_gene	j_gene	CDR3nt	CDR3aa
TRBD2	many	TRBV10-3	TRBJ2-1	TGTGCCATCAGTGAAATATTGGAGCGGGGATACAATGAGCAGTTCTTC	CAISEILERGYNEQFF
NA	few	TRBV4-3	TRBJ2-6	TGCGTCAGCAGCCAAGGCAGGGCTGGGGCCAACGTCCTGACTTTC	CVSSQGRAGANVLTF
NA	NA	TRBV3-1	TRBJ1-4	TGTGCCAGCAGCCAAGGGTTGGGACTAGCGGGAGTGCATGAAAAACTGTTTTTT	CASSQGLGLAGVHEKLFF
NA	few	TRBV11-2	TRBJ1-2	TGTGCCAGCAGCTTAGGGGCTGCGCGGGATATCTATGGCTACACCTTC	CASSLGAARDIYGYTF
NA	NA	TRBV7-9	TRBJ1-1	TGTGCCAGCAGCTTTCCGACACTAAGGAACACTGAAGCTTTCTTT	CASSFPTLRNTEAFF
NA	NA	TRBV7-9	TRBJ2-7	TGTGCCAGCACCGCTACCGACAGCTCGGGAGAGCAGTACTTC	CASTATDSSGEQYF
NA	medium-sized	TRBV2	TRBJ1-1	TGTGCCAGCAGTGAAGGGAACGCAGGGCCAAACACTGAAGCTTTCTTT	CASSEGNAGPNTEAFF
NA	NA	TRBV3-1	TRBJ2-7	TGTGCCAGCAGCCAAGGAGGGGCAACTTTCGAGCAGTACTTC	CASSQGGATFEQYF
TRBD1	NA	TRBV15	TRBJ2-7	TGTGCCACCTCCAGGTCGCCGGGACAGGGCTACGAGCAGTACTTC	CATSRSPGQGYEQYF
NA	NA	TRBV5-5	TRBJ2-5	TGTGCCAGCAACACTGGTACCCAGGGGACCCAAGAGACCCAGTACTTC	CASNTGTQGTQETQYF
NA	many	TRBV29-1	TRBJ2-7	TGCAGCGTTGACAGGGACTACGAGCAGTACTTC	CSVDRDYEQYF
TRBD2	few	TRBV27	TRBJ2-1	TGTGCCAGCAGTTCACTAGCGAGCTCCTACAATGAGCAGTTCTTC	CASSSLASSYNEQFF
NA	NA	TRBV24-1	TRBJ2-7	TGTGCCACCAGTGGCCAACAGGACTACGAGCAGTACTTC	CATSGQQDYEQYF
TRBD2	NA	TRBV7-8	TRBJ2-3	TGTGCCAGCAGCACGCCGACTAGCGGGAGGGAAGGCCCTCCAGATACGCAGTATTTT	CASSTPTSGREGPPDTQYF
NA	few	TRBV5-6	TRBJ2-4	TGTGCCAGCAGCTTGGAGGGGGGGCTTCGGTTAGGCAAAAACATTCAGTACTTC	CASSLEGGLRLGKNIQYF
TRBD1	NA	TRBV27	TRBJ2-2	TGTGCCAGCAGTTCCTGGGACAGGGGCGAGTTAGCCACCGGGGAGCTGTTTTTT	CASSSWDRGELATGELFF
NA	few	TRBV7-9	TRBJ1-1	TGTGCCAGCAGCTATCTCAATTCTGACACTGAAGCTTTCTTT	CASSYLNSDTEAFF
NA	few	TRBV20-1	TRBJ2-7	TGCAGTGCTCCTCCGGGACTTACTTACGAGCAGTACTTC	CSAPPGLTYEQYF